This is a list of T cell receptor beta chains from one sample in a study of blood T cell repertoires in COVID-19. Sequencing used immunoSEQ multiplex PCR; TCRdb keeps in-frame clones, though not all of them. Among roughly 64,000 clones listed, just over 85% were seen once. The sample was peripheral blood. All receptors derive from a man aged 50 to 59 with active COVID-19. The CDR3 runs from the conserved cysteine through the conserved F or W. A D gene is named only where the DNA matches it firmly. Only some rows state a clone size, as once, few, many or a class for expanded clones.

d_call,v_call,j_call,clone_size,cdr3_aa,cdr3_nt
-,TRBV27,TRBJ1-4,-,CASSLSGRVREKLFF,TGTGCCAGCAGTTTATCGGGCAGGGTCCGCGAAAAACTGTTTTTT
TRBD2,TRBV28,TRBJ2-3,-,CASSAWTSGYTDTQYF,TGTGCCAGCAGTGCCTGGACTAGCGGTTACACAGATACGCAGTATTTT
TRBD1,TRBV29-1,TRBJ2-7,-,CSVRTGDEQYF,TGCAGCGTCCGGACAGGGGACGAGCAGTACTTC
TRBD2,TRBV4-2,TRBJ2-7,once,CASSLRTSGMNYEQYF,TGTGCCAGCAGCCTAAGGACTAGCGGGATGAACTACGAGCAGTACTTC
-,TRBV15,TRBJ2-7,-,CATTDARGARAFF,TGTGCCACCACCGATGCCCGCGGGGCAAGGGCATTCTTC
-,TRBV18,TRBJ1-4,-,CASSPLSTNEKLFF,TGTGCCAGCTCACCATTATCAACTAATGAAAAACTGTTTTTT
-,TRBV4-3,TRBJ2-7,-,CASSPLGTGTEQYF,TGCGCCAGCAGCCCCCTTGGCACAGGGACCGAGCAGTACTTC
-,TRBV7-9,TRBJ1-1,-,CASSLAAAWAFF,TGTGCCAGCAGCTTAGCCGCGGCCTGGGCTTTCTTT
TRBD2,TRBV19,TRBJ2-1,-,CATSDVAGGPNEQFF,TGTGCCACCTCTGACGTAGCGGGGGGCCCAAATGAGCAGTTCTTC
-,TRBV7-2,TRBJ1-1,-,CASTRRRGAEAFF,TGTGCCAGCACCCGGAGGCGGGGGGCTGAAGCTTTCTTT
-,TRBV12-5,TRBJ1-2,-,CASGEGLPWGYTF,TGTGCTAGTGGCGAGGGACTGCCGTGGGGCTACACCTTC
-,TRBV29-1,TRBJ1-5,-,CSARPRRGNQPQHF,TGCAGCGCCCGACCTAGGAGGGGAAATCAGCCCCAGCATTTT
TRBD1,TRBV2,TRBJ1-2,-,CASRAGTGNYGYTF,TGTGCCAGCAGAGCCGGGACAGGAAACTATGGCTACACCTTC
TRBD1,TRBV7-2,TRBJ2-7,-,CASSGDRGGYEQYF,TGTGCCAGCAGCGGGGACAGGGGCGGCTACGAGCAGTACTTC
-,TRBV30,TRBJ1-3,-,CAWSPYSGNTIYF,TGTGCCTGGAGTCCCTACTCTGGAAACACCATATATTTT
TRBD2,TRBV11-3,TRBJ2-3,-,CASSLTSGEVGDTQYF,TGTGCCAGCAGCTTGACTAGCGGGGAGGTGGGGGATACGCAGTATTTT
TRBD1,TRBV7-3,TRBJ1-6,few,CASSLQGGNSPLHF,TGTGCCAGCAGTCTACAGGGGGGTAATTCACCCCTCCACTTT
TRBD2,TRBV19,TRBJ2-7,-,CASSIGGSDSYEQYF,TGTGCCAGTAGTATAGGCGGGAGTGACTCCTACGAGCAGTACTTC
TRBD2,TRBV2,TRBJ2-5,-,CASSEPRASGRGETQYF,TGTGCCAGCAGTGAACCCCGGGCTAGCGGGAGGGGGGAGACCCAGTACTTC
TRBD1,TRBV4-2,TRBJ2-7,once,CASSQADRGQYEQYF,TGTGCCAGCAGCCAAGCGGACAGGGGGCAGTACGAGCAGTACTTC
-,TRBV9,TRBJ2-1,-,CASSQGGDEQFF,TGTGCCAGCAGTCAGGGAGGAGATGAGCAGTTCTTC
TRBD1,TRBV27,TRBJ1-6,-,CASSRQGSNSPLHF,TGTGCCAGCAGTCGACAGGGTTCTAATTCACCCCTCCACTTT
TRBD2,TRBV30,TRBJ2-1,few,CAWSVGLAAREQFF,TGTGCCTGGAGTGTAGGACTAGCGGCCCGTGAGCAGTTCTTC
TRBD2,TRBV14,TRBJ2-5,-,CASSGRAYGETQYF,TGTGCCAGCAGCGGGAGGGCTTATGGTGAGACCCAGTACTTC
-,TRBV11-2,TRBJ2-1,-,CASSPPTHVYNEQFF,TGTGCCAGCAGCCCACCTACGCACGTCTACAATGAGCAGTTCTTC
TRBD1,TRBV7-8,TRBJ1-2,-,CASSSPGGAGDGYTF,TGTGCCAGCAGCTCGCCAGGGGGCGCAGGAGATGGCTACACCTTC
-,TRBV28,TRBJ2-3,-,CASRTGRVSTDTQYF,TGTGCCAGCAGAACCGGGCGGGTTAGCACAGATACGCAGTATTTT
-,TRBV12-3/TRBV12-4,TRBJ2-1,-,CASIIGGEYEQFF,TGTGCCAGCATTATAGGGGGAGAATATGAGCAGTTCTTC
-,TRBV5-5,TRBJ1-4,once,CASSRWTSGGEKLFF,TGTGCCAGCAGCCGCTGGACTTCCGGCGGTGAAAAACTGTTTTTT
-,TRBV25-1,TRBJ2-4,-,CASRGGVKNIQYF,TGTGCCAGTAGGGGGGGTGTCAAAAACATTCAGTACTTC
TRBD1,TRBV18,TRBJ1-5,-,CASSPRDRLVDGNQPQHF,TGTGCCAGCTCACCCCGGGACAGGCTTGTTGATGGCAATCAGCCCCAGCATTTT
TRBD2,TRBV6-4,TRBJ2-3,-,CASSVAGDTDTQYF,TGTGCCAGCAGTGTAGCGGGAGACACAGATACGCAGTATTTT
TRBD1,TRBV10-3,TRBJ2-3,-,CAISVDRSTDTQYF,TGTGCCATCAGTGTGGACAGGAGCACAGATACGCAGTATTTT
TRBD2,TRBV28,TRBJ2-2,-,CASSLGTSYVGGELFF,TGTGCCAGCAGTTTAGGGACTAGCTATGTCGGCGGGGAGCTGTTTTTT